This T cell receptor (beta chain) derives from a study of neoadjuvant anti-PD-1 for oral cavity cancer. Across the whole study: Patients without progression received a fourth nivolumab dose around day 43, then surgical resection on days 50-56.

These oral cavity squamous cell carcinomas were HPV-negative and locally advanced. Assay: immunoSEQ multiplex PCR; the TCRdb copy retains only in-frame clones and omits some. The table shows 13,000 to 15,000 clones, with roughly 69% occurring only once. The germline CDR1 and CDR2 sequences are LGHNA and YNFKEQ. The length of the CDR3 is 16 residues. The V and J ends lost 2 bases and 4 bases, in that order; junction bases with no gene match: 5. The origin of this receptor is a person aged 40 to 85 with oral cavity squamous cell carcinoma. The rearrangement joins TRBV4-2 to TRBJ2-5; 12 positions agree with TRBD1. Sequenced material: PBMCs, taken before nivolumab (anti-PD-1) treatment. In DNA, the CDR3 is TGTGCCAGCAGCCAAACCGGGACAGGGGGCTCAGAGACCCAGTACTTC. It encodes CASSQTGTGGSETQYF.